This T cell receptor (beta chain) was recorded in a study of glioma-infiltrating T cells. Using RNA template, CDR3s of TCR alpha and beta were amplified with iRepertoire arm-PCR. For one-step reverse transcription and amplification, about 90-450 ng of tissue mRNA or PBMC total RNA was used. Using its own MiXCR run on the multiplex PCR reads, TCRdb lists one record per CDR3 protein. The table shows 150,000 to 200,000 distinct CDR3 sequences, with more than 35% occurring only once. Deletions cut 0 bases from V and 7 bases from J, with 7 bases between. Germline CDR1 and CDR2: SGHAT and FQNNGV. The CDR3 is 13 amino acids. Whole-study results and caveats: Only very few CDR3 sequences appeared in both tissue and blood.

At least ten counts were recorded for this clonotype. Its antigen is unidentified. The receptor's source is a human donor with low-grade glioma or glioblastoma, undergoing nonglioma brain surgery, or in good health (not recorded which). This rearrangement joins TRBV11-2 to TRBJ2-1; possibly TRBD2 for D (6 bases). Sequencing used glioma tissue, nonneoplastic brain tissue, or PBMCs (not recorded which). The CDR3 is CASSLELANEQFF. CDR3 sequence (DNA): TGTGCCAGCAGCTTAGAACTAGCAAATGAGCAGTTCTTC.